This T cell receptor (beta chain) was observed in a study of blood T cell repertoires in COVID-19. Whole-study context: T cells, B-cell-depleted T cells, or PBMCs provided the cDNA or gDNA that served as material.

This clone was counted at least ten times. Repertoires were generated with immunoSEQ multiplex PCR, while TCRdb's copy carries only in-frame clones and drops some. This table holds 130,000 to 150,000 clones, around 80% found once. The CDR3 spans 17 residues. Germline V gene sequence: CDR1 LGHNA, CDR2 YSLEER. V shed 0 bases and J shed 5 bases, with 16 bases lying between them. The clonotype comes from a man aged 55 to 70 with active or convalescent COVID-19. The specimen sequenced was peripheral blood. The V gene is TRBV4-3, the J gene TRBJ2-2, with D maybe TRBD1 (5 bases). This CDR3 is CASSQDAQETATGELFF. The DNA for the CDR3 is TGCGCCAGCAGCCAAGACGCTCAGGAGACAGCTACCGGGGAGCTGTTTTTT.